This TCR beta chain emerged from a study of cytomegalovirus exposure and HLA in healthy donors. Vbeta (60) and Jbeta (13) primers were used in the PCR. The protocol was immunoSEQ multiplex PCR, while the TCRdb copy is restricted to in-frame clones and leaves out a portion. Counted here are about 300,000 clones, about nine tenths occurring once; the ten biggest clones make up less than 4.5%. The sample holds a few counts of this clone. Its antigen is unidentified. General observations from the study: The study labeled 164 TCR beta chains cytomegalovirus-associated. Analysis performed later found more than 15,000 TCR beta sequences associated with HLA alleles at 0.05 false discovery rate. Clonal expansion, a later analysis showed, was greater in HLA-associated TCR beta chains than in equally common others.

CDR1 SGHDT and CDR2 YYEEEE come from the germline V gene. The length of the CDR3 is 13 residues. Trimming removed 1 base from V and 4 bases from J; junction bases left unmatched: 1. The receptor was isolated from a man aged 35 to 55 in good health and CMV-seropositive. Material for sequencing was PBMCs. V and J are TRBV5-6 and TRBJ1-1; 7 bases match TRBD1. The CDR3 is CASSLKGATEAFF. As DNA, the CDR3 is TGTGCCAGCAGCTTGAAGGGGGCCACTGAAGCTTTCTTT.